This T cell receptor beta chain derives from a study of tissue T cells after allogeneic stem cell transplantation. Study outcomes and limitations: TCR repertoires tracked anatomic similarity, regardless of disease or transplant status. Motif-based clustering found tissue-specific repertoire signatures shared across patients, though few clones were shared.

Sequencing of TCRbeta CDR3 at survey depth gave sequences and template counts. Profiling relied on immunoSEQ multiplex PCR, and the TCRdb table lists in-frame clones only, not all of them. The top ten clones hold approximately 18% of a sample with some 2,000 clones, 55% to 80% of them seen once. Concerning this clone itself: No antigen is known for it.

The CDR3 runs 13 residues. Trimming stripped 7 bases from V and 3 bases from J, with 13 bases between. CDR1 and CDR2 (germline): LNHDA, SQIVND (reference sequence). This research-autopsy study prospectively enrolled adult allogeneic hematopoietic cell transplant recipients with steroid-refractory graft-versus-host disease. This sample comprised transverse colon tissue, obtained at autopsy. The origin of this receptor is a male patient aged 60 or older with steroid-refractory graft-versus-host disease after an allogeneic stem cell transplant. The graft donor may account for some of the T cells. The chain is built from TRBV19 and TRBJ2-7, with unresolved D. The CDR3 is CASTQGRSYEQYF. The CDR3 bases are TGTGCCAGTACCCAAGGCAGGAGCTACGAGCAGTACTTC.